This T cell receptor beta chain was captured in a study of blood T cell repertoires in COVID-19. Across the study: The cDNA or gDNA used as material had been derived from T cells, B-cell-depleted T cells, or PBMCs.

Authors' processing steps: From reference gene primer amplification, estimates of nucleated cell counts were derived. Using immunoSEQ multiplex PCR, the repertoire was profiled, and TCRdb retains in-frame clones only, with some absent. V, J and clone size derive from that table, while D and trimming were established from the DNA sequence. This table holds approximately 170,000 clones, around 82% found once. V was cut by 0 bases and J by 4 bases, with 10 bases left in between. CDR1 SGHAT and CDR2 FQNNGV come from the germline V gene. This CDR3 region has 15 residues. Sequencing input: peripheral blood. This TCR was recovered from a human donor with acute or convalescent COVID-19. The donor label of this sample is uncertain. The chain carries TRBV11-2 and TRBJ2-1; D possibly corresponds to TRBD1 (6 bases). CDR3 sequence: CASSLEQGSYNEQFF. CDR3 coding DNA: TGTGCCAGCAGCTTAGAACAGGGCTCGTACAATGAGCAGTTCTTC.